The sequence of this T cell receptor beta chain was determined in a study of cytomegalovirus exposure and HLA in healthy donors. Looking at the study overall: Falling in the Caucasian-associated ancestry cluster were approximately 84% of some 400 genotyped donors.

Germline CDR1 is SGHNT and CDR2 is YYREEE (reference sequence). V lost 0 bases to trimming and J lost 1 base; unmatched junction nucleotides: 4. The CDR3 spans 17 residues. The PCR employed 60 Vbeta primers together with 13 Jbeta primers. The assay was immunoSEQ multiplex PCR, and TCRdb's table has in-frame clones only and misses some. The sample has some 150,000 clones, 65% to 90% seen once. In regard to this clone: Its target is unknown.

General study results and limits: Cytomegalovirus status was reportedly diagnosed by the classifier with high specificity and sensitivity. Accurate prediction of most subjects' HLA-A and HLA-B alleles from TCR beta sequences was reported. One later analysis reportedly identified an Asian-associated ancestry cluster that showed fewer N-insertions than the roughly 670-donor mean.

This chain uses TRBV5-4 with TRBJ2-1; 10 bases align to TRBD2. This TCR was sampled from a woman aged 50 to 60 in good health and CMV-seropositive. Material: PBMCs. The CDR3 spells CASSLGLAGQSYNEQFF. DNA for the CDR3: TGTGCCAGCAGCTTGGGACTAGCGGGCCAGTCCTACAATGAGCAGTTCTTC.